This TCR beta chain is from a study of kidney transplant recipient with SARS-CoV-2 infection. Germline loops: CDR1 LNHDA, CDR2 SQIVND (reference sequence). V was trimmed by 4 bases and J by 7 bases, leaving 13 bases between them. This CDR3 is 13 amino acids long. MiXCR was run by TCRdb on the reads, yielding one entry per CDR3 protein. The table records 200,000 to 300,000 distinct CDR3 sequences, more than 25% of them present only once. This clonotype was counted at least ten times. The chain carries TRBV19 and TRBJ1-1, with TRBD1 as a possible D gene (5 bases). The clonotype comes from a male patient younger than 45 who had COVID-19 and was a kidney transplant recipient. Some T cells may have originated in the graft donor. This sample comprised a blood sample, obtained at baseline and between days 110 and 120 from a kidney transplant recipient. CDR3 bases: TGTGCCAGTAGTAGGGGCGGAGTCCTTGAAGCTTTCTTT. Translated: CASSRGGVLEAFF. Looking up the rest from reference TRBV19 and TRBJ1-1 gives the full variable domain: DGGITQSPKYLFRKEGQNVTLSCEQNLNHDAMYWYRQDPGQGLRLIYYSQIVNDFQKGDIAEGYSVSREKKESFPLTVTSAQKNPTAFYLCASSRGGVLEAFFGQGTRLTVV.